This entry describes one T cell receptor beta chain. The sample comes from a study of OX40 agonist ivuxolimab in advanced cancers. TCRdb keeps only in-frame clones here, not all; method: immunoSEQ multiplex PCR. The sample has fewer than 80,000 clones, around 85% seen once. V was clipped by 5 bases and J by 9 bases; unmatched bases: 11. The CDR3 extends over 15 amino acids. Looked up from germline, CDR1 is MNHNS and CDR2 is SASEGT. V is TRBV6-1 and J is TRBJ2-1; 9 bases fit TRBD2. Source: CD4+ or CD8+ T cells sorted from blood, taken in a trial of the OX40 agonist ivuxolimab. This sequence originates from an adult with an advanced solid tumor such as melanoma, head and neck, liver or kidney cancer. The CDR3 protein is CASSTLAGGFGEQFF. CDR3 DNA: TGTGCCAGCAGTACCCTGGCGGGAGGGTTTGGTGAGCAGTTCTTC.